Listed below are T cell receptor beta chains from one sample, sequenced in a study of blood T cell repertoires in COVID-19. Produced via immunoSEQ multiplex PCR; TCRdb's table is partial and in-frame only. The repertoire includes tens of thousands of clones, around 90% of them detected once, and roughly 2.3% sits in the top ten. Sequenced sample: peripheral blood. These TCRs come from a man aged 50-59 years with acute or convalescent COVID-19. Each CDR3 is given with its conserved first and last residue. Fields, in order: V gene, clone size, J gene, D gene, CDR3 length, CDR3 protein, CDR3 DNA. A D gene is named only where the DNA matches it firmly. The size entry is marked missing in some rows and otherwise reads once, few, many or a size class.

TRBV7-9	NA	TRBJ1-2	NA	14	CASSSLRDNYGYTF	TGTGCCAGCAGCTCTCTCAGGGATAACTATGGCTACACCTTC
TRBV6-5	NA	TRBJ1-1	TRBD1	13	CASSPSSQGITFF	TGTGCCAGCAGTCCTTCTTCACAGGGGATCACTTTCTTT
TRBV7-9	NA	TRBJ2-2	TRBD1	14	CASSPRQGTGELFF	TGTGCCAGCAGTCCAAGACAGGGGACCGGGGAGCTGTTTTTT
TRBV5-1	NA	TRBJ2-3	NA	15	CASSFAGRVTDTQYF	TGCGCCAGCAGCTTCGCGGGACGGGTCACAGATACGCAGTATTTT
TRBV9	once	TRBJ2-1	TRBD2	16	CASSTRTSRSPNEQFF	TGTGCCAGCAGCACCCGGACTAGCAGAAGTCCCAATGAGCAGTTCTTC
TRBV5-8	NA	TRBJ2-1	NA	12	CASSPREVEQFF	TGTGCCAGCAGCCCCAGAGAGGTAGAGCAGTTCTTC
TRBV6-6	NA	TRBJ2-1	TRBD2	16	CASSPLTSGIRNEQFF	TGTGCCAGCAGTCCCCTGACTAGCGGGATAAGGAATGAGCAGTTCTTC
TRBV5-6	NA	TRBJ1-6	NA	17	CASSLSATGSYNSPLHF	TGTGCCAGCAGCCTTAGTGCGACGGGCTCCTATAATTCACCCCTCCACTTT
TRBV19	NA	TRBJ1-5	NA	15	CASRTVSHSNQPQHF	TGTGCCAGCCGGACAGTTTCACATAGCAATCAGCCCCAGCATTTT
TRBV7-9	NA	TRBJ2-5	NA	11	CASSPGKTQYF	TGTGCCAGCAGCCCCGGGAAGACCCAGTACTTC
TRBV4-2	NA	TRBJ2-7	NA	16	CASSQPSGGSVYEQYF	TGTGCCAGCAGCCAGCCCTCCGGGGGTAGCGTCTACGAGCAGTACTTC
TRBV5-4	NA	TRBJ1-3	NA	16	CASSLGGGSEGNTIYF	TGTGCCAGCAGCTTGGGAGGTGGTTCGGAAGGAAACACCATATATTTT
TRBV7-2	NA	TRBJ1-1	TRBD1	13	CASSLTGTTEAFF	TGTGCCAGCAGCTTGACAGGGACGACTGAAGCTTTCTTT
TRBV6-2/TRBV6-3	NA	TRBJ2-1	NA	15	CASSWAGSSYNEQFF	TGTGCCAGCAGTTGGGCGGGTAGCTCCTACAATGAGCAGTTCTTC
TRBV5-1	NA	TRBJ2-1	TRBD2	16	CASSFVLAGGYNEQFF	TGCGCCAGCAGCTTCGTCCTAGCGGGAGGCTACAATGAGCAGTTCTTC
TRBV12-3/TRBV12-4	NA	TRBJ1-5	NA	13	CASSGGGGQPQHF	TGTGCCAGCAGCGGAGGAGGTGGTCAGCCCCAGCATTTT
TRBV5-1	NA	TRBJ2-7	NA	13	CASSSQGVYEQYF	TGCGCCAGCAGCTCACAGGGCGTGTACGAGCAGTACTTC
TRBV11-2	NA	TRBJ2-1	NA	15	CASSDTGSSYNEQFF	TGTGCCAGCAGCGATACAGGGAGCTCCTACAATGAGCAGTTCTTC
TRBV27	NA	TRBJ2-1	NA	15	CASTLAGYRLNEQFF	TGTGCCAGCACCCTTGCAGGATACCGCCTCAATGAGCAGTTCTTC
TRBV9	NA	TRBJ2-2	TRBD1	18	CASSVEGRTGQYTGELFF	TGTGCCAGCAGCGTAGAAGGGCGGACAGGACAATACACCGGGGAGCTGTTTTTT
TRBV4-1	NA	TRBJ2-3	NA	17	CASSQAWLGVGTDTQYF	TGCGCCAGCAGCCAAGCTTGGCTGGGCGTGGGCACAGATACGCAGTATTTT
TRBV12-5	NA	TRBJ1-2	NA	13	CASGLDQGSGYTF	TGTGCTAGTGGTTTGGATCAGGGATCGGGCTACACCTTC
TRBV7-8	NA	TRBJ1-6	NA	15	CASSFIRERNSPLHF	TGTGCCAGCAGCTTTATCAGGGAACGGAATTCACCCCTCCACTTT
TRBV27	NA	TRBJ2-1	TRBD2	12	CASSGRYNEQFF	TGTGCCTCTAGCGGGCGTTACAATGAGCAGTTCTTC
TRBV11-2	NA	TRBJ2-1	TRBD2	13	CASSSGLAGVQFF	TGTGCCAGCAGTTCCGGACTAGCGGGGGTGCAGTTCTTC
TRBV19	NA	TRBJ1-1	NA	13	CASETGLNTEAFF	TGTGCCAGCGAGACAGGTTTGAACACTGAAGCTTTCTTT
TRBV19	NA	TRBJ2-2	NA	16	CASSPRRDMNTGELFF	TGTGCCAGTAGCCCCCGACGGGACATGAACACCGGGGAGCTGTTTTTT
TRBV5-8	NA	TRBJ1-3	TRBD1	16	CASSSLTGGGGNTIYF	TGTGCCAGCAGCTCACTGACAGGGGGCGGTGGAAACACCATATATTTT
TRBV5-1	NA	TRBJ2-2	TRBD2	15	CASSLRLAGTGELFF	TGCGCCAGCAGCTTGCGACTAGCTGGAACCGGGGAGCTGTTTTTT
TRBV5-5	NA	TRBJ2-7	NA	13	CATRPGMNYEQYF	TGTGCCACCCGCCCGGGGATGAACTACGAGCAGTACTTC
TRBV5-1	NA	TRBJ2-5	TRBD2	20	CASSLELAGEGPGQPETQYF	TGCGCCAGCAGCTTGGAACTAGCGGGAGAAGGGCCCGGGCAGCCAGAGACCCAGTACTTC
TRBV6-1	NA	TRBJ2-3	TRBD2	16	CASSGGTSGEGDTQYF	TGTGCCAGCAGTGGCGGGACTAGCGGGGAGGGAGATACGCAGTATTTT
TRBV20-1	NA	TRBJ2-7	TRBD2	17	CSASKSSGTSGSDEQYF	TGCAGTGCTAGTAAATCCTCCGGGACTAGCGGGAGCGACGAGCAGTACTTC
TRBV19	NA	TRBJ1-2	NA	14	CASSNPGLRYGYTF	TGTGCCAGTAGTAACCCGGGGTTGCGGTATGGCTACACCTTC
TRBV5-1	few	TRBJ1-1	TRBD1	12	CASSSGTDKAFF	TGCGCCAGCAGCTCAGGGACAGACAAAGCTTTCTTT
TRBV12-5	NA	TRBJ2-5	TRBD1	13	CASGDRVQETQYF	TGTGCTAGTGGTGACAGGGTCCAAGAGACCCAGTACTTC
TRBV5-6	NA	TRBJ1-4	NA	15	CASSAWGVGNEKLFF	TGTGCCAGCAGCGCGTGGGGGGTCGGTAATGAAAAACTGTTTTTT
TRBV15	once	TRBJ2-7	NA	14	CATSRGALSYEQYF	TGTGCCACCAGCAGAGGGGCGTTATCCTACGAGCAGTACTTC
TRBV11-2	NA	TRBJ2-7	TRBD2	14	CASTRPGLYYEQYF	TGTGCCAGCACCCGACCGGGACTATACTACGAGCAGTACTTC
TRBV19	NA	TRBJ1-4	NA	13	CASSIQGWEKLFF	TGTGCCAGTAGTATTCAGGGATGGGAAAAACTGTTTTTT
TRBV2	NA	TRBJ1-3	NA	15	CASSVDIYSGNTIYF	TGTGCCAGCAGCGTAGACATTTACTCTGGAAACACCATATATTTT
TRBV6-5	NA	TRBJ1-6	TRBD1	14	CASIEGQAASPLHF	TGTGCCAGCATAGAGGGACAGGCGGCCTCACCCCTCCACTTT
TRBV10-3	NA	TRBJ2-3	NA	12	CAISDNTDTQYF	TGTGCCATCAGTGACAACACAGATACGCAGTATTTT
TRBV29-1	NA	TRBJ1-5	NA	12	CSVTTANQPQHF	TGCAGCGTTACGACAGCAAATCAGCCCCAGCATTTT
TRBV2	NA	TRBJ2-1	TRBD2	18	CASSFTGGAGGGYNEQFF	TGTGCCAGCAGTTTCACAGGGGGAGCGGGAGGGGGCTACAATGAGCAGTTCTTC